Each of the 8 T cell receptor beta chains below was sequenced from the same sample in a study of neurological immune-mediated disorders. The time point denotes: longitudinal time-point 2. TCRdb re-analysed the 5' RACE reads in MiXCR, keeping a single row per CDR3 protein. The sample carries about 90,000 distinct CDR3 sequences, approximately 13% recorded once. Sequencing input: PBMCs. The receptor source for this set is a female donor with HTLV-1-associated myelopathy (HAM/TSP).

This clonotype has a count of ten or more. The chain employs TRBV5-1 and TRBJ2-3, with D hard to call. The CDR3 length is 15 residues. Germline V gives CDR1 SGHRS, CDR2 YFSETQ. V lost 6 bases to trimming and J lost 5 bases, with 19 bases between them. The CDR3 region is CASKVPLVRGDTQYF. Here the CDR3 DNA reads TGCGCCAGCAAAGTGCCCTTGGTCCGAGGAGATACGCAGTATTTT.

This clonotype was seen ten or more times. This chain joins TRBV18 and TRBJ2-3; D unresolved. The V and J ends lost 2 bases and 4 bases respectively, with 13 bases between them. The CDR3 is 15 residues long. Per germline, CDR1 KGHSH and CDR2 LQKENI. In DNA form, the CDR3 reads TGTGCCAGCTCACCAGGTAACCCGCGAGCAGATACGCAGTATTTT. Translating gives CASSPGNPRADTQYF.

This clonotype was observed many times. The chain employs TRBV4-2 and TRBJ2-3; 8 bases map to TRBD2. V shed 0 bases and J 6 bases; nucleotides not matched to a gene: 11. The CDR3 runs to 17 residues. Germline CDR1 is LGHNA and CDR2 is YNFKEQ. CDR3 sequence: CASSQDGAGGGSDTQYF. In DNA, the CDR3 is TGTGCCAGCAGCCAAGATGGGGCGGGCGGGGGGTCCGATACGCAGTATTTT.

The table lists this clonotype with a few counts. The chain recombines TRBV11-2 with TRBJ1-1; 7 bases are shared with TRBD1. The germline gives CDR1 SGHAT, CDR2 FQNNGV. The CDR3 length is 15 residues. V shed 5 bases, J shed 9 bases, and the junction held 15 bases outside the gene matches. DNA for the CDR3: TGTGCCAGCAGCGTCGCATTGGACAGGCAGGAAAAAGCTTTCTTT. It is translated as CASSVALDRQEKAFF.

This clonotype was picked up a small number of times. The chain couples TRBV5-5 to TRBJ2-1; unclear D gene. Germline V gene sequence: CDR1 SGHKS, CDR2 YYEKEE (reference sequence). V lost 2 bases and J lost 9, with 12 bases in between. This CDR3 has 13 residues. The CDR3 spells CASSLPPSSEQFF. The DNA of the CDR3 is TGTGCCAGCAGCTTACCCCCGAGCAGTGAGCAGTTCTTC.

This clonotype has ten or more counts. The CDR3 DNA is TGTGCCAGCAGTTCCGGGATCCCGTCCGAGCAGTACTTC. It specifies CASSSGIPSEQYF. The chain is built from TRBV12-3 or TRBV12-4 and TRBJ2-7, with D possibly being TRBD2 (5 bases). V dropped 4 bases and J dropped 6 bases, with 13 bases sitting between them. The CDR3 extends over 13 amino acids.

A remark on this clonotype: This sequence may be a read error, since a much larger clone differs from it by one base. CDR3 sequence (DNA): TGCGCCAGCAGCTTGGGGTCTGACTCCGGGGCCAACGCCCTGACTTTC. It codes for CASSLGSDSGANALTF. The V gene is TRBV5-1, the J gene TRBJ2-6; perhaps D is TRBD1 or TRBD2 (5 bases each). CDR3 length equals 16 residues. Germline V gene lookup returns CDR1 SGHRS and CDR2 YFSETQ.

This clonotype has just a few counts. This chain connects TRBV5-1 to TRBJ2-5; TRBD2 might be the D (6 bases). This CDR3 comprises 15 residues. V lost 5 bases and J 5 bases, leaving 19 bases between the germline ends. The germline V gene encodes CDR1 SGHRS and CDR2 YFSETQ. This chain's CDR3 is CASSLKGTGGETQYF. CDR3 nucleotide sequence: TGCGCCAGCAGTCTCAAGGGGACTGGTGGGGAGACCCAGTACTTC. The full variable domain, in which reference TRBV5-1 and TRBJ2-5 provide the parts outside the CDR3, is KAGVTQTPRYLIKTRGQQVTLSCSPISGHRSVSWYQQTPGQGLQFLFEYFSETQRNKGNFPGRFSGRQFSNSRSEMNVSTLELGDSALYLCASSLKGTGGETQYFGPGTRLLVL.